This TCR beta chain was found in a study of breast tumors, draining lymph nodes, adjacent tissues. Via MiXCR, TCRdb re-called the multiplex PCR reads, giving one row per CDR3 protein. Counted here are 290,000 or so distinct CDR3 sequences, 30% occurring once; the ten biggest clones make up 1.1%. This clonotype was detected ten times or more. The target antigen is unknown. Samples came from axillary lymph nodes draining the breast cancer. Findings and caveats of the study: Compared with lymph nodes, tumors were less diverse; compared with nontumor tissue, more. Findings are consistent with lymph node origin and intratumoral expansion of most tumor T cells. That most tumor T cells come from lymph nodes remained unproven.

V gave up 0 bases and J gave up 0 bases, with 8 bases separating them. CDR3 length equals 15 residues. CDR1 is DFQATT, CDR2 SNEGSKA, per germline (reference sequence). Sequencing input: axillary lymph node tissue. The rearrangement uses TRBV20-1 and TRBJ2-2; D remains unclear. The receptor comes from a female donor with breast cancer. Some clones in this sample may be carry-over from other donors' samples. In DNA, the CDR3 is TGCAGTGCTAGAGACGGGCCCGCGAACACCGGGGAGCTGTTTTTT. This gives the protein CSARDGPANTGELFF.